This entry features one T cell receptor (beta chain) sequence. This record comes from a study of human T cells and chemical hapten exposure. For the study at large: The study lasted roughly 26 weeks, and patients were dosed weekly with diphenylcyclopropenone on the scalp throughout.

TCRdb itself ran the RACE reads through MiXCR, one entry per CDR3 protein. The sample holds about 140,000 distinct CDR3 sequences, about 12% seen once. The germline CDR1 and CDR2 sequences are MNHEY and SMNVEV (reference sequence). Losses at the gene ends were 4 bases for V and 3 bases for J; bases not matched to a gene: 5. The CDR3 consists of 16 residues. Time point reported: patch test 2, 6 weeks after DPC sensitization. Treatment: therapeutic diphenylcyclopropenone sensitization with weekly scalp DPC. Sequenced material: whole blood, taken in connection with sensitization to the hapten diphenylcyclopropenone (DPC). The gene calls are TRBV27 and TRBJ2-7, with 14 bases matching TRBD2. The TCR comes from a woman in her forties or fifties with alopecia areata. Some clones in this sample may be carry-over from other donors' samples. For the CDR3, the DNA is TGTGCCAGCAGTTCCCTGACTAGCGGGAGGGTCTACGAGCAGTACTTC. It yields the protein CASSSLTSGRVYEQYF.